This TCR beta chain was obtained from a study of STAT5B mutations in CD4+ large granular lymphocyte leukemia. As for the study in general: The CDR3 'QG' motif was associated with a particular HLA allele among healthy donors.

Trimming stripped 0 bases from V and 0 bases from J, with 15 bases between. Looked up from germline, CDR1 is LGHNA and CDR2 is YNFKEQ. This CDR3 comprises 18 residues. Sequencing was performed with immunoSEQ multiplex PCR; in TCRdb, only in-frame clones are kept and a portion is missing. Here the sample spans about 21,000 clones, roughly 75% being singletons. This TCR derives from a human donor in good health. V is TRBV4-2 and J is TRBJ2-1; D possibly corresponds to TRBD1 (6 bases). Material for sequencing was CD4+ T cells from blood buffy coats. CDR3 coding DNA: TGTGCCAGCAGCCAAGAAGGGGGTCGGGTTAACTCCTACAATGAGCAGTTCTTC. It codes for CASSQEGGRVNSYNEQFF.